The 18 T cell receptor beta chains below all came from one sample that was sequenced in a study of cytomegalovirus exposure and HLA in healthy donors. PCR was performed using 60 Vbeta and 13 Jbeta primers. Only in-frame clones appear in the TCRdb table, and some are missing; sequencing was by immunoSEQ multiplex PCR. The sample includes roughly 150,000 clones, roughly 67% seen only once; the top ten take 4.5% to 5.5%. The material sequenced was PBMCs. Receptors were obtained from a woman between 18 and 29 years old in good health and CMV-seropositive.

CDR3 in DNA: TGTGCCAGCAGTGAACTAGCGGGGACTGAGCAGTTCTTC. It translates to CASSELAGTEQFF. V gene TRBV6-4 combines with J gene TRBJ2-1, with 10 bases matching TRBD2. The CDR3 extends over 13 amino acids. V lost 3 bases to trimming and J lost 9 bases; unmatched junction nucleotides: 2. Germline V gene data show CDR1 as MRHNA and CDR2 as SNTAGT.

The rearrangement uses TRBV19 and TRBJ2-1; D may be TRBD2 (6 bases). CDR3 length: 12 residues. V lost 4 bases and J 6 bases, leaving 7 bases between the germline ends. Germline values: CDR1 LNHDA, CDR2 SQIVND (reference sequence). The CDR3 region is CASSRGVNEQFF. The DNA for the CDR3 is TGTGCCAGTAGTAGGGGGGTCAATGAGCAGTTCTTC.

The V call is TRBV7-9, the J call TRBJ1-1; the D gene is possibly TRBD1 (6 bases). This CDR3 is 13 amino acids long. CDR1 is SEHNR, CDR2 FQNEAQ, per germline (reference sequence). Trimming took 0 bases from V and 7 from J, leaving 9 bases between them. CDR3 amino acids: CASSLAGTNEAFF. For the CDR3, the DNA is TGTGCCAGCAGCTTAGCCGGGACAAATGAAGCTTTCTTT.

CDR3 residues: CASSLRDPNTEAFF. The CDR3 nucleotides read TGTGCCAGCAGTTTGCGGGACCCGAACACTGAAGCTTTCTTT. V gene TRBV27 combines with J gene TRBJ1-1, with D possibly matching TRBD1 (5 bases). The V and J ends lost 3 bases and 1 base respectively, with 9 bases between them. CDR1 and CDR2 from the germline V gene are MNHEY and SMNVEV (reference sequence). The CDR3 has 14 residues.

This clone showed up just once. The J gene is TRBJ2-1, the V gene TRBV27; no definite D call. The CDR3 is 14 residues long. Germline CDR1 is MNHEY and CDR2 is SMNVEV (reference sequence). V was shortened by 6 bases and J by 7 bases, with 16 bases between the two germline ends. The CDR3 coding sequence is TGTGCCAGCAGCCGTGGTCTAGGTGGTAATGAGCAGTTCTTC. Amino acid sequence: CASSRGLGGNEQFF.

The J gene is TRBJ1-6, the V gene TRBV4-1, with D perhaps matching TRBD1 (5 bases). CDR1 MGHRA and CDR2 YSYEKL come from the germline V gene. The CDR3 runs to 11 residues. Trimming removed 5 bases from V and 12 bases from J, with 8 bases in between. This chain's CDR3 is CASSVGGPLHF. The CDR3, as DNA: TGCGCCAGCAGCGTCGGGGGACCCCTCCACTTT.

The V call is TRBV5-6, the J call TRBJ1-2, with D possibly matching TRBD1 (5 bases). Germline values: CDR1 SGHDT, CDR2 YYEEEE. CDR3 length: 16 amino acids. Trimming left V 6 bases short and J 2 bases short, with 20 bases between. CDR3: CASNLRGDRRNYGYTF. The DNA of the CDR3 is TGTGCCAGCAACCTAAGGGGTGACAGACGGAACTATGGCTACACCTTC.

This clone was found a few times. Additional DNA sequences in this sample encode the identical CDR3. J is TRBJ1-1 and V is TRBV30; possible D gene TRBD1, 6 bases. Germline loops: CDR1 GTSNPN, CDR2 SVGIG (reference sequence). This CDR3 contains 12 residues. Trimming removed 3 bases at V and 2 bases at J, with 7 bases between. The CDR3 region is CAWRDRNTEAFF. CDR3 bases: TGTGCCTGGAGGGACAGAAACACTGAAGCTTTCTTT.

Regarding this clone: One end of the junction varies from germline; a read error may be responsible. V usage is TRBV7-9 and J usage is TRBJ2-7; D uncertain. CDR3 length equals 12 residues. CDR1 and CDR2 from the germline V gene are SEHNR and FQNEAQ (reference sequence). In DNA, the CDR3 is TGTTCCAGCACCTCGGGTGGTTACGAGCAGTACTTC. Residues: CSSTSGGYEQYF.

J is TRBJ1-5 and V is TRBV7-2, with a weak D call TRBD1 (6 bases). The CDR3 consists of 13 residues. Trimming stripped 4 bases from V and 5 bases from J, with 9 bases between. Per the germline V gene, CDR1 is SGHTA and CDR2 is FQGNSA. CDR3: CASSSQGYQPQHF. The CDR3 DNA reads as TGTGCCAGCAGCTCACAGGGTTATCAGCCCCAGCATTTT.

The rearrangement uses TRBV27 and TRBJ2-3; possible D gene TRBD2, 6 bases. Germline V gene sequence: CDR1 MNHEY, CDR2 SMNVEV (reference sequence). This CDR3 comprises 15 residues. V lost 5 bases and J 1 base, leaving 13 bases between the germline ends. CDR3 in amino acids: CASSPPTGGTDTQYF. In DNA, the CDR3 is TGTGCCAGCAGTCCTCCGACGGGGGGCACAGATACGCAGTATTTT.

The sample holds a few counts of this clone. In DNA, the CDR3 is TGTGCCAGCAGCCAAGAGTGGACAGGTGCCTACGAGCAGTACTTC. It specifies CASSQEWTGAYEQYF. This chain links TRBV4-2 with TRBJ2-7, with 7 bases that match TRBD1. Germline V gene lookup returns CDR1 LGHNA and CDR2 YNFKEQ. The CDR3 has 15 amino acids. V shed 0 bases and J 2 bases; nucleotides not matched to a gene: 4.

The chain carries TRBV5-4 and TRBJ1-2; TRBD1 is a possible D gene (5 bases). Per germline, CDR1 SGHNT and CDR2 YYREEE (reference sequence). The length of the CDR3 is 15 residues. The V and J ends lost 4 bases and 8 bases respectively, with 21 bases between them. CDR3 nucleotide sequence: TGTGCCAGCAGCCCGAGGGGAGGGGTGAGGTGGGGCTACACCTTC. This sequence encodes CASSPRGGVRWGYTF.

This chain connects TRBV28 to TRBJ2-5; D gene ambiguous. The DNA end lines up better with TRBJ2-7; the J call may be wrong. In germline, CDR1 is MDHEN, CDR2 SYDVKM. CDR3 length: 13 amino acids. The CDR3 loop reads CAIRSSYSGEQYF. The CDR3 DNA reads TGTGCCATCAGATCATCTTACAGTGGCGAGCAGTACTTC.

V is TRBV7-9 and J is TRBJ1-1; D unclear. The V and J ends lost 1 base and 2 bases respectively, with 17 bases between them. The CDR3 sequence is 17 residues long. Germline V gene lookup returns CDR1 SEHNR and CDR2 FQNEAQ (reference sequence). The DNA for the CDR3 is TGTGCCAGCAGCTTAGTATCTTTAGCGGGAACCAACACTGAAGCTTTCTTT. It codes for CASSLVSLAGTNTEAFF. Based on the CDR3 plus reference TRBV7-9 and TRBJ1-1, the full variable domain is DTGVSQNPRHKITKRGQNVTFRCDPISEHNRLYWYRQTLGQGPEFLTYFQNEAQLEKSRLLSDRFSAERPKGSFSTLEIQRTEQGDSAMYLCASSLVSLAGTNTEAFFGQGTRLTVV.

This clone was observed a few times. The CDR3 DNA sequence: TGTGCCAGCCCGCCCTCTTTCTTGACAGGAGAGTACAATGAGCAGTTCTTC. It encodes CASPPSFLTGEYNEQFF. The V gene is TRBV7-9, the J gene TRBJ2-1, with D perhaps matching TRBD1 (6 bases). V was clipped by 8 bases and J by 4 bases, with 24 bases between them. This CDR3 has 17 residues. Per germline, CDR1 SEHNR and CDR2 FQNEAQ (reference sequence).

V is TRBV4-2 and J is TRBJ2-7; 10 nucleotides align to TRBD1. The CDR3 loop spans 17 amino acids. Germline V gene data show CDR1 as LGHNA and CDR2 as YNFKEQ. V shed 0 bases and J 5 bases; nucleotides not matched to a gene: 10. CDR3: CASSQDTAGGTGDEQYF. The CDR3 bases are TGTGCCAGCAGCCAAGACACCGCCGGAGGGACAGGGGACGAGCAGTACTTC.

The V gene is TRBV4-2, the J gene TRBJ1-1, with a possible D match to TRBD1 (5 bases). With 4 bases removed from V and 5 bases from J, the gap between germline ends came to 20 bases. The CDR3 is made up of 16 amino acids. CDR1 and CDR2 from the germline V gene are LGHNA and YNFKEQ. The CDR3 nucleotides read TGTGCCAGCAGCCCCTCAAGGCGGGACTTCGGGACTGAAGCTTTCTTT. This encodes CASSPSRRDFGTEAFF.